Below are 25 T cell receptor beta chains sequenced from a single sample in a study of blood T cell repertoires in COVID-19. The repertoire was sequenced with immunoSEQ multiplex PCR; TCRdb's copy has only in-frame clones and lacks some. Of more than 150,000 clones in the sample, about four fifths were seen once. Source material: peripheral blood. These receptors all come from a man aged 60-69 years with acute or convalescent COVID-19.

V is TRBV5-4 and J is TRBJ2-1, with 10 nucleotides matching TRBD2. The CDR3 extends over 15 amino acids. The germline V gene has CDR1 SGHNT and CDR2 YYREEE (reference sequence). V shed 5 bases, J shed 6 bases, and the junction held 8 bases outside the gene matches. CDR3 sequence reads: CASRNQAGGRNEQFF. CDR3 coding DNA: TGTGCCAGCAGAAACCAAGCGGGAGGGCGCAATGAGCAGTTCTTC.

V and J are TRBV5-1 and TRBJ2-3, with D possibly matching TRBD1 (5 bases). With 4 bases removed from V and 4 bases from J, the gap between germline ends came to 19 bases. Germline V CDR1 and CDR2: SGHRS, YFSETQ. This CDR3 is built from 16 residues. Written as DNA, the CDR3 is TGCGCCAGCAGCGCCGGACACGCTTCAGCCCCAGATACGCAGTATTTT. Protein sequence: CASSAGHASAPDTQYF.

This clone was found once. J is TRBJ1-3 and V is TRBV18; D is undetermined. CDR1 KGHSH and CDR2 LQKENI come from the germline V gene. V was shortened by 0 bases and J by 4 bases, with 16 bases between the two germline ends. The CDR3 is 17 amino acids. CDR3 amino acids: CASSPPVFQVSGNTIYF. The CDR3 coding sequence is TGTGCCAGCTCACCACCGGTTTTCCAGGTCTCCGGAAACACCATATATTTT. Drawing the rest from reference TRBV18 and TRBJ1-3, the complete variable domain is NAGVMQNPRHLVRRRGQEARLRCSPMKGHSHVYWYRQLPEEGLKFMVYLQKENIIDESGMPKERFSAEFPKEGPSILRIQQVVRGDSAAYFCASSPPVFQVSGNTIYFGEGSWLTVV.

J is TRBJ2-1 and V is TRBV24-1; 9 positions match TRBD1. CDR1 KGHDR and CDR2 SFDVKD come from the germline V gene. This CDR3 is 16 amino acids long. V was clipped by 5 bases and J by 6 bases; unmatched bases: 10. CDR3 sequence reads: CATSATTGQGTNEQFF. The DNA of the CDR3 is TGTGCCACCAGTGCCACCACGGGACAGGGCACCAATGAGCAGTTCTTC.

V usage is TRBV6-6 and J usage is TRBJ1-5, with 9 nucleotides matching TRBD1. This CDR3 spans 16 amino acids. Germline V gene sequence: CDR1 MNHNY, CDR2 SVGAGI (reference sequence). J gave up 5 bases and V 4 bases, and 9 bases lay outside the gene matches. CDR3 in amino acids: CASSWSRDRVYQPQHF. In DNA, the CDR3 is TGTGCCAGCAGTTGGTCACGGGACAGGGTGTATCAGCCCCAGCATTTT.

This chain uses TRBV24-1 with TRBJ1-5; 10 positions agree with TRBD1. V lost 12 bases and J lost 5; bases outside the gene matches: 9. The CDR3 is 14 amino acids. CDR1 KGHDR and CDR2 SFDVKD come from the germline V gene. As DNA, the CDR3 is TGTGCCTCCCCGGTGGGGACAGGGGATCAGCCCCAGCATTTT. Residues: CASPVGTGDQPQHF.

In this sample, this clone turned up a few times. The chain carries TRBV5-4 and TRBJ1-2, with a possible D match to TRBD1 (5 bases). The V gene's germline CDR1 is SGHNT and CDR2 YYREEE (reference sequence). The V and J ends lost 5 bases and 1 base respectively, with 12 bases between them. The CDR3 is 14 amino acids. The CDR3: CASSPDSHNYGYTF. As DNA, the CDR3 is TGTGCCAGCAGTCCTGACAGTCATAACTATGGCTACACCTTC.

The chain combines TRBV21-1 with TRBJ1-4; the table's TRBD1 call for D was not verified on the DNA. TRBV21-1 is recorded as a pseudogene. The CDR3 extends over 17 amino acids. In nucleotides, the CDR3 is TGTGCCAGCAGCAAAACCGGGCAGGGTCCAACTAATGAAAAACTGTTTTTT. Its translation is CASSKTGQGPTNEKLFF.

V and J are TRBV2 and TRBJ2-7; 8 bases line up with TRBD1. This CDR3 comprises 14 residues. J lost 2 bases, V lost 9 bases, and 9 bases had no gene match. Germline assignment: CDR1 SNHLY and CDR2 FYNNEI. DNA for the CDR3: TGTGCCAGTCACCGGGACAGGTCCACCTACGAGCAGTACTTC. Its protein product is CASHRDRSTYEQYF.

This rearrangement joins TRBV6-5 to TRBJ1-1, with D unresolved. Per germline, CDR1 MNHEY and CDR2 SVGAGI. The length of the CDR3 is 13 residues. V lost 0 bases and J lost 0, with 2 bases in between. Written as DNA, the CDR3 is TGTGCCAGCAGTTACTCCATGAACACTGAAGCTTTCTTT. Its translation: CASSYSMNTEAFF.

V and J are TRBV27 and TRBJ2-7; maybe TRBD2 (5 bases). The V gene's germline CDR1 is MNHEY and CDR2 SMNVEV (reference sequence). Trimming removed 7 bases from V and 1 base from J, with 17 bases in between. CDR3 length equals 15 residues. The CDR3 sequence: CASTRAAGSSYEQYF. CDR3 DNA: TGTGCCAGCACCAGAGCGGCGGGCAGTTCCTACGAGCAGTACTTC.

The rearrangement links TRBV28 to TRBJ1-2; D is unclear. Germline V lookup: CDR1 MDHEN, CDR2 SYDVKM. This CDR3 is 11 amino acids long. The ends were cut back, 7 bases at V and 7 bases at J, with 10 bases in the middle. The CDR3 region has the DNA TGTGCCAGCAACAGTAAATTTGGCTACACCTTC. Its protein product is CASNSKFGYTF.

The chain recombines TRBV4-2 with TRBJ2-1; 12 bases align to TRBD2. This CDR3 spans 21 amino acids. CDR1 is LGHNA and CDR2 is YNFKEQ in the germline V gene. Trimming removed 0 bases from V and 0 bases from J; junction bases left unmatched: 12. The CDR3 spells CASSQEKASGGATSSYNEQFF. Written as DNA, the CDR3 is TGTGCCAGCAGCCAAGAAAAGGCTAGCGGGGGGGCGACTAGCTCCTACAATGAGCAGTTCTTC.

The chain joins TRBV7-2 to TRBJ2-7, with 8 bases identical to TRBD2. The CDR3 is 16 amino acids. The V and J ends lost 5 bases and 4 bases, in that order; junction bases with no gene match: 13. Germline values: CDR1 SGHTA, CDR2 FQGNSA. The CDR3 DNA sequence: TGTGCCAGCAGCCCCCGGGTGAGCGGGAGTTGGTACGAGCAGTACTTC. Amino acids: CASSPRVSGSWYEQYF.

The chain joins TRBV19 to TRBJ2-2; 7 bases are shared with TRBD2. Germline trimming cut 5 bases from V and 4 bases from J; bases unmatched to any gene: 7. The V gene's germline CDR1 is LNHDA and CDR2 SQIVND (reference sequence). The CDR3 runs to 15 residues. CDR3 nucleotides: TGTGCCAGTAGTCCAACTAGCGCCTCCACCGGGGAGCTGTTTTTT. This sequence encodes CASSPTSASTGELFF. The variable domain in full, completed from reference TRBV19 and TRBJ2-2, reads DGGITQSPKYLFRKEGQNVTLSCEQNLNHDAMYWYRQDPGQGLRLIYYSQIVNDFQKGDIAEGYSVSREKKESFPLTVTSAQKNPTAFYLCASSPTSASTGELFFGEGSRLTVL.

This clone was picked up one time. The rearrangement joins TRBV5-8 to TRBJ1-2, with 8 bases matching TRBD1. Germline CDR1 is SGHTS and CDR2 is YDEGEE. This CDR3 region has 14 residues. The junction had 4 bases not matched to a gene; V was cut back by 1 base and J by 5 bases. The CDR3 sequence: CASSLPDRAYGYTF. The CDR3 DNA follows: TGTGCCAGCAGCTTGCCGGACAGGGCGTATGGCTACACCTTC.

The chain links TRBV12-3 or TRBV12-4 to TRBJ1-4; the D gene is possibly TRBD1 (5 bases). Trimming took off 4 bases at V and 13 bases at J, with 13 bases between the two ends. There are 12 residues in the CDR3. This CDR3 reads CASSSSGGPLFF. CDR3 nucleotides: TGTGCCAGCAGTTCGTCGGGGGGTCCACTGTTTTTT.

V is TRBV24-1 and J is TRBJ1-5; D is uncertain. The CDR3 is made up of 14 amino acids. V was cut by 1 base and J by 3 bases, with 6 bases left in between. Germline CDR1 and CDR2: KGHDR and SFDVKD. The DNA for the CDR3 is TGTGCCACCAGTGATTTCGACACCAATCAGCCCCAGCATTTT. Its translation: CATSDFDTNQPQHF.

J is TRBJ2-1 and V is TRBV30, with 9 bases aligning to TRBD2. CDR1 and CDR2 (germline): GTSNPN, SVGIG (reference sequence). The CDR3 is 12 amino acids. With V trimmed by 7 bases and J by 5 bases, 3 bases remained unmatched. CDR3 in amino acids: CASSGTHNEQFF. The CDR3 DNA sequence: TGTGCCTCTAGCGGGACTCACAATGAGCAGTTCTTC.

J is TRBJ1-5 and V is TRBV28, with 8 bases identical to TRBD1. Germline CDR1 is MDHEN and CDR2 is SYDVKM. The V segment lost 5 bases and the J segment 5 bases; nucleotides outside the gene matches: 5. The CDR3 has 14 amino acids. CDR3 in DNA: TGTGCCAGCAGTCTAGGACAGGGTGATCAGCCCCAGCATTTT. Its translation: CASSLGQGDQPQHF.

The chain uses TRBV7-2 and TRBJ1-5; maybe TRBD1 (5 bases). The CDR3 covers 17 residues. Germline V lookup: CDR1 SGHTA, CDR2 FQGNSA. V was clipped by 5 bases and J by 0 bases, with 17 bases between them. The CDR3 protein is CASSQQARAPSNQPQHF. The CDR3 DNA reads TGTGCCAGCAGCCAACAGGCCCGGGCCCCTAGCAATCAGCCCCAGCATTTT.

The rearrangement links TRBV11-2 to TRBJ2-4; the D gene is possibly TRBD1 (5 bases). With 1 base removed from V and 5 bases from J, the gap between germline ends came to 6 bases. This CDR3 is 13 amino acids long. Looked up from germline, CDR1 is SGHAT and CDR2 is FQNNGV. In nucleotides, the CDR3 is TGTGCCAGCAGCTTAGGCAGGGAAAACATTCAGTACTTC. It specifies CASSLGRENIQYF. Looking up the rest from reference TRBV11-2 and TRBJ2-4 gives the full variable domain: EAGVAQSPRYKIIEKRQSVAFWCNPISGHATLYWYQQILGQGPKLLIQFQNNGVVDDSQLPKDRFSAERLKGVDSTLKIQPAKLEDSAVYLCASSLGRENIQYFGAGTRLSVL.

V usage is TRBV15 and J usage is TRBJ2-5; 9 nucleotides line up with TRBD2. This CDR3 is built from 17 residues. With V trimmed by 0 bases and J by 5 bases, 10 bases remained unmatched. Germline CDR1 and CDR2: LNHNV and YYDKDF (reference sequence). The CDR3 bases are TGTGCCACCAGCAGAGATTGGCGGGGGGGCCGGGAGGAGACCCAGTACTTC. Protein product: CATSRDWRGGREETQYF.

This chain links TRBV7-9 with TRBJ2-5, with 8 nucleotides matching TRBD1. Trimming at V came to 4 bases and at J to 7 bases, leaving 5 bases not matched to a gene. Looked up from germline, CDR1 is SEHNR and CDR2 is FQNEAQ (reference sequence). The CDR3 length is 13 residues. The CDR3 nucleotides are TGTGCCAGCAGCTCGGACAGGGCGGGGACCCAGTACTTC. Encoded protein: CASSSDRAGTQYF.

The chain combines TRBV4-1 with TRBJ1-4; 9 bases map to TRBD1. The J segment lost 7 bases and the V segment lost 6 bases, leaving 9 bases of the junction unmatched. Germline V gene sequence: CDR1 MGHRA, CDR2 YSYEKL. This CDR3 comprises 15 residues. Written as DNA, the CDR3 is TGCGCCAGCAGTTCAGGACAGGGGAAGGGTGAAAAACTGTTTTTT. This encodes CASSSGQGKGEKLFF.